The 14 T cell receptor beta chains in this list originate from one sample, sequenced in a study of blood T cells in healthy people across ages. A J-beta primer mix and a sample-barcoded 5' primer were used in a second PCR of about 7 to 12 cycles. MiXCR, applied by TCRdb to the 5' RACE reads, yields one record per CDR3 protein. The table records about 800,000 distinct CDR3 sequences, roughly 25% of them present only once. Another study also made use of these data, one on T cells of mothers and their children.

Sequences were obtained from blood. These receptors all stem from a boy younger than 18 in good health.

The rearrangement links TRBV6-1 to TRBJ1-3; D is uncertain. Germline CDR1 and CDR2: MNHNS and SASEGT. This CDR3 spans 15 amino acids. Trimming cost V 4 bases and J 0 bases, with 10 bases left between them. The CDR3 sequence: CASSGVSTSGNTIYF. The CDR3 coding sequence is TGTGCCAGCAGTGGGGTCTCTACCTCTGGAAACACCATATATTTT.

This clonotype was seen more than once but under ten times. The chain joins TRBV12-3 or TRBV12-4 to TRBJ1-5, with 7 bases fitting TRBD1. This CDR3 is built from 13 residues. The J segment lost 11 bases and the V segment lost 6 bases, leaving 10 bases of the junction unmatched. The CDR3 spells CASSSGQYLAQHF. CDR3 in DNA: TGTGCCAGCAGCTCGGGACAGTACCTGGCCCAGCATTTT.

The chain joins TRBV6-6 to TRBJ2-5; 8 bases fit TRBD2. The CDR3 extends over 13 amino acids. Germline assignment: CDR1 MNHNY and CDR2 SVGAGI (reference sequence). Trimming cost V 6 bases and J 9 bases; bases outside gene matches: 9. CDR3 coding DNA: TGTGCCAGCAGAGGCGGGGGGTTTGTGGCCCAGTACTTC. Translation: CASRGGGFVAQYF.

The chain has TRBV29-1 and TRBJ2-5, with 8 bases fitting TRBD2. Germline V lookup: CDR1 SQVTM, CDR2 ANQGSEA. This CDR3 comprises 14 residues. J gave up 5 bases and V 6 bases, and 11 bases lay outside the gene matches. In DNA form, the CDR3 reads TGCAGCGTGGACGGGACTAGGGGGTCTGAGACCCAGTACTTC. This sequence encodes CSVDGTRGSETQYF.

This clonotype has only a few counts. The chain combines TRBV6-5 with TRBJ2-5; D uncertain. Germline V gives CDR1 MNHEY, CDR2 SVGAGI. Trimming took 4 bases from V and 3 from J, leaving 18 bases between them. The length of the CDR3 is 16 residues. The CDR3 here is CASSSPRTGPKETQYF. Written as DNA, the CDR3 is TGTGCCAGCAGTTCGCCTCGGACCGGTCCGAAAGAGACCCAGTACTTC.

This clonotype was found once. Mismatch with germline at one junction end may stem from a read error. The chain links TRBV4-3 to TRBJ2-5; D remains ambiguous. The CDR3 length is 16 residues. CDR1 and CDR2 (germline): LGHNA, YSLEER. CDR3 sequence (DNA): TGCGCCAGCAGCCAAGATATGGGAATGTACCAAGAGACCCACTACTTC. This codes for CASSQDMGMYQETHYF.

In nucleotides, the CDR3 is TGTGCCAGCAGCTTAAAGGACGGTTCAGGGGCCAACGTCCTGACTTTC. It codes for CASSLKDGSGANVLTF. This chain uses TRBV7-3 with TRBJ2-6; D not certain. The CDR3 is 16 amino acids. Germline loops: CDR1 SGHTA, CDR2 FQGTGA. Trimming took 1 base from V and 4 from J, leaving 11 bases between them.

The chain employs TRBV5-1 and TRBJ2-1; TRBD1 agrees at 8 bases. The trim removed 3 bases at V and 12 bases at J, leaving 8 bases unmatched. Germline CDR1 reads SGHRS; CDR2 reads YFSETQ. This CDR3 contains 13 residues. CDR3 nucleotides: TGCGCCAGCAGCTGGGACAGGCCCATCGGGCAGTTCTTC. Amino acid sequence: CASSWDRPIGQFF.

V gene TRBV29-1 combines with J gene TRBJ1-6; the match to TRBD1 covers 10 bases. There are 14 residues in the CDR3. CDR1 and CDR2 (germline): SQVTM, ANQGSEA. Unmatched junction bases numbered 2, after V lost 0 bases and J lost 9 bases. CDR3 in amino acids: CSVEDRDRGSPLHF. For the CDR3, the DNA is TGCAGCGTTGAAGATCGGGACAGGGGTTCACCCCTCCACTTT.

In this sample, this clonotype turned up a few times. V and J are TRBV5-6 and TRBJ1-3; weak D call: TRBD1 (5 bases). Germline V gene lookup returns CDR1 SGHDT and CDR2 YYEEEE. The CDR3 has 15 amino acids. V was shortened by 2 bases and J by 0 bases, with 9 bases between the two germline ends. The CDR3 sequence is CASSFDRISGNTIYF. CDR3 coding DNA: TGTGCCAGCAGCTTCGACAGAATCTCTGGAAACACCATATATTTT.

Comments on this clonotype: Germline is not matched at one junction end, which may reflect a read error. The chain combines TRBV27 with TRBJ2-3; D call uncertain. The CDR3 is 13 amino acids. The germline V gene has CDR1 MNHEY and CDR2 SMNVEV (reference sequence). CDR3 in amino acids: CASSLSNGVTKYF. The CDR3 coding sequence is TGTGCCAGCAGTTTATCGAATGGGGTTACGAAGTATTTT.

The chain couples TRBV3-1 to TRBJ1-2; 10 bases match TRBD1. The CDR3 has 14 residues. Germline V CDR1 and CDR2: LGHDT, YNNKEL (reference sequence). Trimming removed 0 bases from V and 7 bases from J; junction bases left unmatched: 2. The CDR3 loop is CASSQERDRGGYTF. The CDR3 nucleotides are TGTGCCAGCAGCCAAGAAAGGGACAGGGGTGGCTACACCTTC.

This chain uses TRBV20-1 with TRBJ2-5, with 9 bases fitting TRBD2. The J call is in doubt because the DNA end fits TRBJ2-7 better. The germline V gene has CDR1 DFQATT and CDR2 SNEGSKA (reference sequence). CDR3 length equals 14 residues. The CDR3 region is CSARDQRGAYEQYF. The CDR3 DNA follows: TGCAGTGCTAGAGATCAGCGGGGGGCCTACGAGCAGTACTTC.

This clonotype was counted only a few times. The rearrangement links TRBV5-1 to TRBJ2-7; tentative D call: TRBD2 (5 bases). Germline V lookup: CDR1 SGHRS, CDR2 YFSETQ. This CDR3 comprises 13 residues. The ends were cut back, 5 bases at V and 3 bases at J, with 12 bases in the middle. In DNA, the CDR3 is TGCGCCAGCAGGGCCGGGATGGGCTACGAGCAGTACTTC. Protein: CASRAGMGYEQYF.